Listed here are 32 T cell receptor beta chains from one sample, sequenced in a study of immune evolution from preneoplasia to lung adenocarcinoma. The protocol was immunoSEQ multiplex PCR, while the TCRdb copy is restricted to in-frame clones and leaves out a portion. The top ten clones hold approximately 13% of a sample with 1,500 to 2,000 clones, about three quarters of them seen once. Sequenced: FFPE minimally invasive lung adenocarcinoma tissue. All receptors derive from a person aged 60-79 years with lung adenocarcinoma.

This clone turned up a few times. J is TRBJ2-7 and V is TRBV6-1; D may be TRBD2 (7 bases). The CDR3 covers 14 residues. Germline V gene sequence: CDR1 MNHNS, CDR2 SASEGT. The ends were cut back, 8 bases at V and 1 base at J, with 15 bases in the middle. This CDR3 reads CASSTGGWSYEQYF. As DNA, the CDR3 is TGTGCCAGCTCCACGGGGGGCTGGTCCTACGAGCAGTACTTC.

Comments on this clone: At one boundary the junction diverges from the germline segment, which might be a read error. Other DNA sequences in this specimen translate into the identical CDR3. DNA of the CDR3: TGCGCCAGCAGCCAATGGGACAGGGACCCTGGGGCCAACGTCCTAACTTTC. Its translation is CASSQWDRDPGANVLTF. The chain is built from TRBV4-1 and TRBJ2-6, with 9 bases aligning to TRBD1. CDR3 length: 17 residues. Germline V gene sequence: CDR1 MGHRA, CDR2 YSYEKL.

The rearrangement links TRBV5-1 to TRBJ2-2; 7 bases fit TRBD1. Trimming took 4 bases from V and 3 from J; bases not matched to a gene: 12. The CDR3 totals 17 residues. Germline V gives CDR1 SGHRS, CDR2 YFSETQ. The CDR3 bases are TGCGCCAGCAGCAAAAACCGGGACAGATTTTACACCGGGGAGCTGTTTTTT. It is translated as CASSKNRDRFYTGELFF. The full variable domain, its missing parts supplied by reference TRBV5-1 and TRBJ2-2, is KAGVTQTPRYLIKTRGQQVTLSCSPISGHRSVSWYQQTPGQGLQFLFEYFSETQRNKGNFPGRFSGRQFSNSRSEMNVSTLELGDSALYLCASSKNRDRFYTGELFFGEGSRLTVL.

In DNA form, the CDR3 reads TGTGCCAGCAGTGAAGGACAGGATAATTCACCCCTCCACTTT. Residues: CASSEGQDNSPLHF. This chain uses TRBV6-1 with TRBJ1-6; possible D gene TRBD1, 6 bases. V was trimmed by 1 base and J by 5 bases, leaving 6 bases between them. The germline gives CDR1 MNHNS, CDR2 SASEGT. The CDR3 loop spans 14 amino acids.

J is TRBJ2-7 and V is TRBV28; tentative D call: TRBD2 (5 bases). Per germline, CDR1 MDHEN and CDR2 SYDVKM. Trimming stripped 10 bases from V and 1 base from J, with 23 bases between. The CDR3 has 16 amino acids. The CDR3 coding sequence is TGTGCCACCCTGCTTCGAGAGGGTGCGGCGTCCTACGAGCAGTACTTC. Residues: CATLLREGAASYEQYF. The whole variable domain, filled in from reference TRBV28 and TRBJ2-7, reads DVKVTQSSRYLVKRTGEKVFLECVQDMDHENMFWYRQDPGLGLRLIYFSYDVKMKEKGDIPEGYSVSREKKERFSLILESASTNQTSMYLCATLLREGAASYEQYFGPGTRLTVT.

The chain employs TRBV5-1 and TRBJ1-1; TRBD1 might be the D (6 bases). The V end was cut by 0 bases, the J end by 4 bases, with 13 bases between. This CDR3 contains 15 residues. The germline V gene has CDR1 SGHRS and CDR2 YFSETQ. The CDR3 DNA sequence: TGCGCCAGCAGCTTGGCCGCAGGGGCGAGCACTGAAGCTTTCTTT. It specifies CASSLAAGASTEAFF.

This chain joins TRBV19 and TRBJ2-7; tentative D call: TRBD1 (6 bases). CDR1 is LNHDA, CDR2 SQIVND, per germline (reference sequence). V was shortened by 5 bases and J by 3 bases, with 23 bases between the two germline ends. The CDR3 is made up of 17 amino acids. Here the CDR3 reads CASSVTSGTRNFYEQYF. CDR3 coding DNA: TGTGCCAGTAGTGTCACCTCCGGGACACGGAATTTCTACGAGCAGTACTTC. Together with reference TRBV19 and TRBJ2-7, the CDR3 gives the full variable domain: DGGITQSPKYLFRKEGQNVTLSCEQNLNHDAMYWYRQDPGQGLRLIYYSQIVNDFQKGDIAEGYSVSREKKESFPLTVTSAQKNPTAFYLCASSVTSGTRNFYEQYFGPGTRLTVT.

This sequence joins TRBV9 and TRBJ2-1; tentatively, D is TRBD1 (5 bases). V was trimmed by 0 bases and J by 0 bases, leaving 13 bases between them. Germline V gives CDR1 SGDLS, CDR2 YYNGEE. There are 17 residues in the CDR3. The CDR3 nucleotides are TGTGCCAGCAGCGTAGCTGAGGCAGGGCCCTCCTACAATGAGCAGTTCTTC. This gives the protein CASSVAEAGPSYNEQFF.

The chain couples TRBV10-3 to TRBJ2-7; D not certain. The germline V gene encodes CDR1 ENHRY and CDR2 SYGVKD. The CDR3 totals 13 residues. Trimming stripped 9 bases from V and 1 base from J, with 13 bases between. The CDR3 is CAIGYNRSYEQYF. As DNA, the CDR3 is TGTGCCATAGGCTACAACCGATCCTACGAGCAGTACTTC.

This chain connects TRBV5-1 to TRBJ2-1; TRBD1 aligns across 9 bases. Germline-derived CDR1 and CDR2 are SGHRS and YFSETQ. V was clipped by 2 bases and J by 6 bases; unmatched bases: 6. The CDR3 sequence is 15 residues long. CDR3 residues: CASSFTGGGGNEQFF. The CDR3 DNA sequence: TGCGCCAGCAGCTTCACAGGGGGCGGTGGCAATGAGCAGTTCTTC. The full variable domain, completed using reference TRBV5-1 and TRBJ2-1, is KAGVTQTPRYLIKTRGQQVTLSCSPISGHRSVSWYQQTPGQGLQFLFEYFSETQRNKGNFPGRFSGRQFSNSRSEMNVSTLELGDSALYLCASSFTGGGGNEQFFGPGTRLTVL.

The gene calls are TRBV27 and TRBJ2-2; no definite D call. CDR1 is MNHEY and CDR2 is SMNVEV in the germline V gene (reference sequence). The V gene lost 3 bases and the J gene lost 4 bases, with 15 bases spanning the gap. The CDR3 totals 16 residues. DNA for the CDR3: TGTGCCAGCAGTTTTTCCCTACAGCTCGTCACCGGGGAGCTGTTTTTT. Its translation: CASSFSLQLVTGELFF.

The CDR3 reads CASSGHLQETQYF. CDR3 nucleotide sequence: TGTGCCAGCAGTGGACACCTCCAAGAGACCCAGTACTTC. The V call is TRBV6-1, the J call TRBJ2-5; no reliable D call. Germline CDR1 is MNHNS and CDR2 is SASEGT. This CDR3 has 13 amino acids. V was clipped by 4 bases and J by 1 base, with 7 bases between them.

The chain carries TRBV28 and TRBJ1-2, with TRBD1 as a possible D gene (6 bases). V was shortened by 5 bases and J by 5 bases, with 15 bases between the two germline ends. The CDR3 length is 14 residues. Germline V lookup: CDR1 MDHEN, CDR2 SYDVKM. The CDR3 spells CASSPGQTIYGYTF. The CDR3 nucleotides are TGTGCCAGCAGTCCTGGACAGACGATTTATGGCTACACCTTC.

The rearrangement links TRBV5-1 to TRBJ2-5, with D possibly being TRBD1 (6 bases). The J call is in doubt because the DNA end fits TRBJ2-7 better. Germline CDR1 is SGHRS and CDR2 is YFSETQ. The CDR3 is 13 residues long. This chain's CDR3 is CASSIQGIHEQYF. The CDR3 region has the DNA TGCGCCAGCAGCATACAGGGAATCCACGAGCAGTACTTC.

V gene TRBV6-1 combines with J gene TRBJ1-5, with no clear D. Trimming removed 6 bases at V and 0 bases at J, with 6 bases between. The CDR3 sequence is 13 residues long. Germline V gene data show CDR1 as MNHNS and CDR2 as SASEGT. The CDR3 bases are TGTGCCAGCAGCGCGACTAGCAATCAGCCCCAGCATTTT. Translation gives CASSATSNQPQHF.

The chain has TRBV2 and TRBJ2-7; 9 bases map to TRBD1. Germline V gene lookup returns CDR1 SNHLY and CDR2 FYNNEI. This CDR3 region has 14 residues. Trimming cost V 5 bases and J 4 bases; bases outside gene matches: 6. The CDR3 DNA is TGTGCCAGCAGTAAGTACAGGGGGCTGTACGAGCAGTACTTC. Translating it yields CASSKYRGLYEQYF.

V usage is TRBV5-1 and J usage is TRBJ2-1, with 9 bases identical to TRBD2. Per germline, CDR1 SGHRS and CDR2 YFSETQ. The CDR3 has 16 residues. V lost 4 bases, J lost 4 bases, and 9 bases stayed unmatched. The CDR3 sequence: CASSTGAGGFYNEQFF. The CDR3 DNA sequence: TGCGCCAGCAGCACCGGAGCGGGGGGCTTTTACAATGAGCAGTTCTTC.

V usage is TRBV18 and J usage is TRBJ1-2; D may be TRBD1 (5 bases). Germline V lookup: CDR1 KGHSH, CDR2 LQKENI. Trimming removed 1 base at V and 6 bases at J, with 6 bases between. CDR3 size: 12 residues. CDR3 in amino acids: CASSPRGDGYTF. Here the CDR3 DNA reads TGTGCCAGCTCACCACGGGGGGATGGCTACACCTTC.

The chain uses TRBV6-5 and TRBJ2-1, with D tentatively TRBD1 or TRBD2 (6 bases each). The CDR3 has 14 amino acids. Germline CDR1 reads MNHEY; CDR2 reads SVGAGI. The V end was cut by 6 bases, the J end by 5 bases, with 14 bases between. The CDR3 bases are TGTGCCAGCAGAAAAACAGGGAGGAACAATGAGCAGTTCTTC. It is translated as CASRKTGRNNEQFF.

This clone was seen a few times. The V call is TRBV11-3, the J call TRBJ1-4; tentatively, D is TRBD1 (6 bases). V was clipped by 5 bases and J by 7 bases, with 17 bases between them. The CDR3 is 15 amino acids. CDR1 and CDR2 (germline): SGHNT, YENEEA. This chain's CDR3 is CASSPPGGRGEKLFF. The CDR3 nucleotides read TGTGCCAGCAGCCCCCCCGGGGGCCGAGGTGAAAAACTGTTTTTT.

V gene TRBV4-1 combines with J gene TRBJ1-2, with 7 positions matching TRBD1. The CDR3 consists of 14 residues. V lost 4 bases and J lost 8; bases outside the gene matches: 10. Germline V gene sequence: CDR1 MGHRA, CDR2 YSYEKL. CDR3 sequence: CASSLDGQGGGYTF. The DNA of the CDR3 is TGCGCCAGCAGCCTAGACGGGCAGGGGGGAGGCTACACCTTC.

The rearrangement joins TRBV19 to TRBJ1-2; 7 positions match TRBD1. Germline CDR1 is LNHDA and CDR2 is SQIVND (reference sequence). The CDR3 is made up of 14 amino acids. V lost 10 bases to trimming and J lost 0 bases; unmatched junction nucleotides: 8. The chain's CDR3 is CATGTDGTNYGYTF. The CDR3, as DNA: TGTGCCACCGGGACAGATGGAACTAACTATGGCTACACCTTC. Full variable domain (remainder filled in from reference TRBV19 and TRBJ1-2): DGGITQSPKYLFRKEGQNVTLSCEQNLNHDAMYWYRQDPGQGLRLIYYSQIVNDFQKGDIAEGYSVSREKKESFPLTVTSAQKNPTAFYLCATGTDGTNYGYTFGSGTRLTVV.

The chain links TRBV4-2 to TRBJ1-2; tentative D call: TRBD1 (5 bases). With 0 bases removed from V and 8 bases from J, the gap between germline ends came to 19 bases. Germline V gene lookup returns CDR1 LGHNA and CDR2 YNFKEQ. The CDR3 totals 16 residues. CDR3 coding DNA: TGTGCCAGCAGCCAAGATAGGGGAGTAGCGGCGGAGGGCTACACCTTC. This sequence encodes CASSQDRGVAAEGYTF.

V and J are TRBV2 and TRBJ2-5; 12 nucleotides agree with TRBD2. The V and J ends lost 4 bases and 5 bases, in that order; junction bases with no gene match: 8. The germline CDR1 and CDR2 sequences are SNHLY and FYNNEI. This CDR3 is built from 16 residues. DNA for the CDR3: TGTGCCAGCAGTGGGGCTAGCGGGGGGGCCAGGGAGACCCAGTACTTC. This translates into CASSGASGGARETQYF. The variable domain in full, completed from reference TRBV2 and TRBJ2-5, reads EPEVTQTPSHQVTQMGQEVILRCVPISNHLYFYWYRQILGQKVEFLVSFYNNEISEKSEIFDDQFSVERPDGSNFTLKIRSTKLEDSAMYFCASSGASGGARETQYFGPGTRLLVL.

The chain has TRBV6-1 and TRBJ1-5, with D hard to call. The V end lost 8 bases, the J end lost 5 bases, and 13 bases lay between the germline ends. The germline gives CDR1 MNHNS, CDR2 SASEGT. The CDR3 covers 13 residues. CDR3 in amino acids: CASAFGTDQPQHF. The CDR3 DNA sequence: TGTGCCAGCGCATTTGGAACTGATCAGCCCCAGCATTTT.

This clone has just one count. The rearrangement joins TRBV29-1 to TRBJ2-7; 9 bases line up with TRBD1. The CDR3 runs 14 residues. Germline loops: CDR1 SQVTM, CDR2 ANQGSEA. Unmatched junction bases numbered 10, after V lost 8 bases and J lost 2 bases. The CDR3 DNA reads as TGCAGCATACAGGGGGCGCGGAGTCCCTACGAGCAGTACTTC. This sequence encodes CSIQGARSPYEQYF.

CDR3 nucleotides: TGTGCCAGCAGCTTCCCGCCTCCCACAGGCGAGAGGTATGGCTACACCTTC. As protein: CASSFPPPTGERYGYTF. This chain connects TRBV5-6 to TRBJ1-2, with D possibly being TRBD1 (5 bases). Germline-derived CDR1 and CDR2 are SGHDT and YYEEEE. This CDR3 is 17 amino acids long. The V end lost 2 bases, the J end lost 5 bases, and 22 bases lay between the germline ends. The whole variable domain, filled in from reference TRBV5-6 and TRBJ1-2, reads DAGVTQSPTHLIKTRGQQVTLRCSPKSGHDTVSWYQQALGQGPQFIFQYYEEEERQRGNFPDRFSGHQFPNYSSELNVNALLLGDSALYLCASSFPPPTGERYGYTFGSGTRLTVV.

This clone was observed a few times. This sequence joins TRBV7-9 and TRBJ1-2; TRBD1 aligns across 10 bases. This CDR3 is built from 15 residues. Germline-derived CDR1 and CDR2 are SEHNR and FQNEAQ (reference sequence). V dropped 5 bases and J dropped 5; count of bases not matched to a gene: 8. The CDR3 sequence: CASSPGTGVLYGYTF. In DNA form, the CDR3 reads TGTGCCAGCAGCCCAGGGACAGGGGTCCTTTATGGCTACACCTTC.

This chain connects TRBV7-8 to TRBJ2-3, with a possible D match to TRBD1 (6 bases). The V end was cut by 1 base, the J end by 3 bases, with 11 bases between. This CDR3 is 15 amino acids long. Germline assignment: CDR1 SGHVS and CDR2 FQNEAQ. The DNA of the CDR3 is TGTGCCAGCAGCTTAGGAAGGCAGGGGACAGATACGCAGTATTTT. It encodes CASSLGRQGTDTQYF.

V is TRBV7-9 and J is TRBJ1-1; weak D call: TRBD1 (5 bases). Germline lookup yields CDR1 SEHNR and CDR2 FQNEAQ (reference sequence). V lost 7 bases, J lost 0 bases, and 15 bases lay in between. This CDR3 is 15 amino acids long. The CDR3 is CASTGAAAMNTEAFF. The CDR3 nucleotides read TGTGCCAGCACCGGGGCGGCAGCTATGAACACTGAAGCTTTCTTT.

This rearrangement joins TRBV7-2 to TRBJ1-2, with D perhaps matching TRBD1 (5 bases). The CDR3 length is 13 residues. Between the trimmed V and J ends, which lost 5 bases and 2 bases, there was a span of 9 bases. Germline CDR1 and CDR2: SGHTA and FQGNSA. CDR3 protein: CASSPDTNYGYTF. Here the CDR3 DNA reads TGTGCCAGCAGCCCGGACACGAACTATGGCTACACCTTC.

The chain has TRBV20-1 and TRBJ2-7; tentative D call: TRBD1 (6 bases). V lost 6 bases, J lost 7 bases, and 13 bases lay in between. The CDR3 contains 11 residues. The germline gives CDR1 DFQATT, CDR2 SNEGSKA (reference sequence). CDR3 loop: CSATGQREQYF. CDR3 in DNA: TGCAGTGCCACCGGACAGAGAGAGCAGTACTTC.